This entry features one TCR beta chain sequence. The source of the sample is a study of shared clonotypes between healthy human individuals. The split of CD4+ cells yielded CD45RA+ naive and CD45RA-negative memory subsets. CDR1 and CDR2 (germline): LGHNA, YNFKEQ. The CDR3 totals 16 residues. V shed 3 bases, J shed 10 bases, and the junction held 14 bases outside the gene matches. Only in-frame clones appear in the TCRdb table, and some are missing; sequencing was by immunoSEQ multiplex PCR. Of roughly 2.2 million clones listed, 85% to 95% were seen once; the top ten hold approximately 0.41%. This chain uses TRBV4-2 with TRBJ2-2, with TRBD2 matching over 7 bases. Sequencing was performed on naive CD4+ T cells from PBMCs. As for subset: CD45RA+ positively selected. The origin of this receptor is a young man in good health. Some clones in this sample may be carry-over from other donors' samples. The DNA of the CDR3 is TGTGCCAGCAGCCATTTGGCGGGAGAGGGACGGGAGGAGCTGTTTTTT. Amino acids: CASSHLAGEGREELFF.